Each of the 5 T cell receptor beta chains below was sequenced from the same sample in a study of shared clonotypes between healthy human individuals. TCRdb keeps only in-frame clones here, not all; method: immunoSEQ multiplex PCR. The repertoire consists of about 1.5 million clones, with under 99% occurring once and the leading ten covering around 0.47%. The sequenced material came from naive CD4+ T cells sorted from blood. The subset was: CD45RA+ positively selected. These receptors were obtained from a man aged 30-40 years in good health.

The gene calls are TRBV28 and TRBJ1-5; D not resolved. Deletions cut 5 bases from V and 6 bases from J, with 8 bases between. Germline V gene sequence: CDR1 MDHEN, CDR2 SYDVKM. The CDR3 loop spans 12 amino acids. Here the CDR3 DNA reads TGTGCCAGCAGTCCGCAAATTCAGCCCCAGCATTTT. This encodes CASSPQIQPQHF.

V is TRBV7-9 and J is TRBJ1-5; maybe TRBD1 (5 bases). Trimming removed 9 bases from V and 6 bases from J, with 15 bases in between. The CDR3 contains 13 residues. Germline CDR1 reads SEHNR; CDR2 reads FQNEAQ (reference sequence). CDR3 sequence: CASTGGGGQPQHF. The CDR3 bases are TGTGCCAGTACGGGGGGAGGAGGTCAGCCCCAGCATTTT. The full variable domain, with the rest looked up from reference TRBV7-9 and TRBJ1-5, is DTGVSQNPRHKITKRGQNVTFRCDPISEHNRLYWYRQTLGQGPEFLTYFQNEAQLEKSRLLSDRFSAERPKGSFSTLEIQRTEQGDSAMYLCASTGGGGQPQHFGDGTRLSIL.

CDR3 protein: CASSPGTGGEKLFF. The CDR3 DNA reads as TGCGCCAGCAGCCCCGGGACAGGGGGTGAAAAACTGTTTTTT. V usage is TRBV4-3 and J usage is TRBJ1-4, with 11 bases lining up with TRBD1. Germline CDR1 and CDR2: LGHNA and YSLEER. The CDR3 has 14 residues. The V and J ends lost 4 bases and 7 bases, in that order; junction bases with no gene match: 2.

The CDR3 DNA is TGTGCCAGCAGTGGTAGGGCTGGCGAGCAGTACTTC. It encodes CASSGRAGEQYF. The V and J genes are TRBV2 and TRBJ2-7; no firm D call. Trimming shortened V by 4 bases and J by 6 bases, and 10 bases separated the two germline ends. The germline gives CDR1 SNHLY, CDR2 FYNNEI. This CDR3 is 12 amino acids long.

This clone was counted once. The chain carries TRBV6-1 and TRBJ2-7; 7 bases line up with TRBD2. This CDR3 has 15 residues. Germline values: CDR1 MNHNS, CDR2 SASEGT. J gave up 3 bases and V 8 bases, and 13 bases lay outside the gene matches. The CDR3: CASGEGRFPNYEQYF. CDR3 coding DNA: TGTGCCAGCGGGGAGGGTAGGTTCCCTAACTACGAGCAGTACTTC.